The 25 T cell receptor beta chains reported below all come from one sample, sequenced in a study of T-cell reconstitution after alpha-beta-depleted transplantation in children. This sample's TCRbeta library carried unique molecular identifier barcodes. TCRdb itself ran the PCR reads through MiXCR, one entry per CDR3 protein. This sample has about 640,000 distinct CDR3 sequences, with over 10% found just once. The source was PBMCs, mostly from graft donor cells, collected 360 days after TCRalphabeta/CD19-depleted stem cell transplant. Receptors were obtained from a male patient younger than 18 who had a stem cell transplant for acute myeloid leukemia, so the T cells may come from the graft donor.

Ten or more counts support this clonotype. The rearrangement uses TRBV4-3 and TRBJ2-5; 9 bases align to TRBD2. V was clipped by 0 bases and J by 7 bases; unmatched bases: 9. CDR1 is LGHNA and CDR2 is YSLEER in the germline V gene. This CDR3 is built from 16 residues. The CDR3 region is CASSQDKSAAGGTQYF. CDR3 sequence (DNA): TGCGCCAGCAGCCAAGATAAGTCGGCAGCGGGGGGGACCCAGTACTTC.

This clonotype was detected only a few times. V usage is TRBV3-1 and J usage is TRBJ2-1; no clear D gene. Germline lookup yields CDR1 LGHDT and CDR2 YNNKEL (reference sequence). V was pared by 7 bases and J by 0 bases, with 13 bases between. The CDR3 runs 15 residues. This CDR3 reads CASTRTVSSYNEQFF. The CDR3 region has the DNA TGTGCCAGCACACGGACGGTCAGCTCCTACAATGAGCAGTTCTTC.

The sample holds a few counts of this clonotype. This chain uses TRBV12-5 with TRBJ2-3; TRBD1 matches at 9 bases. The J segment lost 7 bases and the V segment lost 7 bases, leaving 9 bases of the junction unmatched. This CDR3 contains 14 residues. CDR1 and CDR2 from the germline V gene are LGHNT and FRNRAP. The CDR3 DNA reads as TGTGCTAGTGCCAACGACAGGGGGTGGAATACGCAGTATTTT. Translated: CASANDRGWNTQYF.

The chain joins TRBV7-2 to TRBJ2-2; 8 nucleotides line up with TRBD2. Germline assignment: CDR1 SGHTA and CDR2 FQGNSA. This CDR3 region has 16 residues. The trim removed 3 bases at V and 4 bases at J, leaving 7 bases unmatched. CDR3 protein: CASSFLAGSGTGELFF. CDR3 DNA sequence: TGTGCCAGCAGCTTCCTAGCGGGTTCGGGCACCGGGGAGCTGTTTTTT. The full variable domain, with the rest looked up from reference TRBV7-2 and TRBJ2-2, is GAGVSQSPSNKVTEKGKDVELRCDPISGHTALYWYRQSLGQGLEFLIYFQGNSAPDKSGLPSDRFSAERTGGSVSTLTIQRTQQEDSAVYLCASSFLAGSGTGELFFGEGSRLTVL.

The chain recombines TRBV14 with TRBJ2-7; 10 nucleotides agree with TRBD2. Germline V gives CDR1 SGHDN, CDR2 FVKESK. The CDR3 has 16 amino acids. V was pared by 4 bases and J by 5 bases, with 11 bases of the junction left unmatched. The DNA of the CDR3 is TGTGCCAGCAGCCTCTCCCCTAGCGGGAGTTACAACGAGCAGTACTTC. Translated: CASSLSPSGSYNEQYF. The whole variable domain, remainder taken from reference TRBV14 and TRBJ2-7, is EAGVTQFPSHSVIEKGQTVTLRCDPISGHDNLYWYRRVMGKEIKFLLHFVKESKQDESGMPNNRFLAERTGGTYSTLKVQPAELEDSGVYFCASSLSPSGSYNEQYFGPGTRLTVT.

This clonotype was observed a handful of times. This chain joins TRBV20-1 and TRBJ2-3, with D perhaps assigned TRBD1 or TRBD2 (6 bases each). The V and J ends lost 5 bases and 2 bases respectively, with 17 bases between them. The CDR3 is made up of 15 amino acids. Germline assignment: CDR1 DFQATT and CDR2 SNEGSKA (reference sequence). The CDR3 nucleotides read TGCAGTGCTGCCCACAAAGGGGGGACCACAGATACGCAGTATTTT. This gives the protein CSAAHKGGTTDTQYF.

Details on this clonotype: A read error is likely, as this CDR3 ends without the conserved phenylalanine or tryptophan. V and J are TRBV29-1 and TRBJ2-7; no reliable D call. CDR1 and CDR2 from the germline V gene are SQVTM and ANQGSEA. This CDR3 is 11 amino acids long. V gave up 2 bases and J gave up 6 bases, with 8 bases separating them. CDR3 sequence reads: CSVESPPEQYS. The CDR3 nucleotides are TGCAGCGTTGAAAGTCCGCCCGAGCAGTACTCC.

This chain uses TRBV12-3 or TRBV12-4 with TRBJ2-1; 14 bases map to TRBD2. After removal of 8 bases from V and 13 bases from J, the junction contained 22 bases not matched to a gene. CDR3 size: 18 residues. Written as DNA, the CDR3 is TGTGCCAGCGGCTCCGGGACTAGCGGGGGCCCCACCAAGGTTGAACAGTTCTTC. Amino acids: CASGSGTSGGPTKVEQFF.

This chain uses TRBV20-1 with TRBJ1-5; TRBD1 agrees at 7 bases. Unmatched junction bases numbered 6, after V lost 2 bases and J lost 5 bases. CDR1 DFQATT and CDR2 SNEGSKA come from the germline V gene (reference sequence). This CDR3 comprises 14 residues. The CDR3 sequence: CSARSSQGYQPQHF. CDR3 DNA sequence: TGCAGTGCTAGATCCTCACAGGGGTATCAGCCCCAGCATTTT.

J is TRBJ2-2 and V is TRBV4-2, with TRBD2 matching over 9 bases. V lost 4 bases, J lost 0 bases, and 3 bases stayed unmatched. The CDR3 is 16 amino acids. From germline, CDR1 is LGHNA and CDR2 YNFKEQ. The DNA for the CDR3 is TGTGCCAGCAGCCGCACTAGCGGGCCGAACACCGGGGAGCTGTTTTTT. This sequence encodes CASSRTSGPNTGELFF.

This clonotype was seen ten or more times. The chain links TRBV7-2 to TRBJ2-2; D gene uncertain. The CDR3 contains 13 residues. Germline lookup yields CDR1 SGHTA and CDR2 FQGNSA. V lost 2 bases, J lost 6 bases, and 7 bases lay in between. This chain's CDR3 is CASSLRLAGELFF. DNA of the CDR3: TGTGCCAGCAGCTTAAGGCTAGCCGGGGAGCTGTTTTTT.

V is TRBV7-3 and J is TRBJ2-1; 9 bases agree with TRBD2. The CDR3 is 15 residues long. The V gene end was trimmed by 2 bases and the J gene end by 9 bases; junction bases not matched to a gene: 8. Germline V gene lookup returns CDR1 SGHTA and CDR2 FQGTGA. The chain's CDR3 is CASSLRAGGLTEQFF. In nucleotides, the CDR3 is TGTGCCAGCAGCTTACGAGCGGGAGGTCTTACTGAGCAGTTCTTC.

This clonotype was found many times. The V and J genes are TRBV6-2 or TRBV6-3 and TRBJ2-4, with no clear D. V was shortened by 0 bases and J by 7 bases, with 10 bases between the two germline ends. There are 14 residues in the CDR3. Germline CDR1 is MNHEY and CDR2 is SVGEGT. For the CDR3, the DNA is TGTGCCAGCAGTTACTCGTTCAGGAGTAACATTCAGTACTTC. Protein: CASSYSFRSNIQYF.

The chain carries TRBV20-1 and TRBJ2-7, with 13 bases matching TRBD2. V gave up 0 bases and J gave up 2 bases; unmatched junction bases: 7. There are 17 residues in the CDR3. From germline, CDR1 is DFQATT and CDR2 SNEGSKA (reference sequence). The CDR3 sequence: CSARDSGGTSGTYEQYF. The CDR3 coding sequence is TGCAGTGCTAGAGATTCCGGCGGGACTAGCGGGACCTACGAGCAGTACTTC.

This clonotype was picked up a small number of times. The genes are TRBV11-2 and TRBJ2-3; possible D gene TRBD2, 6 bases. Germline CDR1 reads SGHAT; CDR2 reads FQNNGV. CDR3 size: 18 residues. The ends were cut back, 6 bases at V and 0 bases at J, with 22 bases in the middle. CDR3 protein: CASRRRLERGTSTDTQYF. CDR3 in DNA: TGTGCCAGCAGACGTCGACTAGAGAGGGGCACTAGCACAGATACGCAGTATTTT.

The chain joins TRBV6-2 or TRBV6-3 to TRBJ2-1; D may be TRBD2 (6 bases). This CDR3 has 15 residues. Trimming took 7 bases from V and 2 from J, leaving 15 bases between them. The germline V gene encodes CDR1 MNHEY and CDR2 SVGEGT. In DNA form, the CDR3 reads TGTGCCAGCACCCTCCGGGGGAGGACCTACAATGAGCAGTTCTTC. This gives the protein CASTLRGRTYNEQFF.

Only a few counts were recorded for this clonotype. V and J are TRBV4-2 and TRBJ2-1; TRBD2 is a possible D gene (7 bases). This CDR3 comprises 16 residues. CDR1 LGHNA and CDR2 YNFKEQ come from the germline V gene. The ends were cut back, 3 bases at V and 8 bases at J, with 20 bases in the middle. The CDR3 loop is CASSQGGGTIDYEQFF. In DNA, the CDR3 is TGTGCCAGCAGCCAGGGAGGGGGGACCATCGACTATGAGCAGTTCTTC.

This clonotype has ten or more counts. In DNA form, the CDR3 reads TGCGCCAGCAGCCAACCTGATGGGACAGGGGGAGTCGAGCAGTACTTC. Amino acids: CASSQPDGTGGVEQYF. The rearrangement joins TRBV4-3 to TRBJ2-7, with 11 bases aligning to TRBD1. The J segment lost 6 bases and the V segment lost 2 bases, leaving 9 bases of the junction unmatched. CDR1 and CDR2 (germline): LGHNA, YSLEER. The CDR3 contains 16 residues.

In this sample, this clonotype turned up a few times. The rearrangement joins TRBV6-5 to TRBJ2-3; 14 bases fit TRBD2. Germline lookup yields CDR1 MNHEY and CDR2 SVGAGI. Trimming took 2 bases from V and 3 from J; bases not matched to a gene: 7. The CDR3 sequence is 18 residues long. The CDR3: CASSYHGTSGRGTDTQYF. CDR3 sequence (DNA): TGTGCCAGCAGTTACCACGGGACTAGCGGGAGAGGAACAGATACGCAGTATTTT.

This clonotype was observed at least ten times. The chain combines TRBV5-1 with TRBJ2-3; D gene uncertain. The germline CDR1 and CDR2 sequences are SGHRS and YFSETQ. The CDR3 is 15 amino acids. Between the trimmed V and J ends, which lost 0 bases and 3 bases, there was a span of 11 bases. The CDR3 protein is CASSLVGVKTDTQYF. In nucleotides, the CDR3 is TGCGCCAGCAGCTTGGTTGGAGTCAAGACAGATACGCAGTATTTT.

This clonotype was recorded a few times. V and J are TRBV10-3 and TRBJ2-2; D is uncertain. Trimming pared 0 bases from V and 9 bases from J, leaving 14 bases between. The CDR3 loop spans 15 amino acids. Germline assignment: CDR1 ENHRY and CDR2 SYGVKD. CDR3 sequence (DNA): TGTGCCATCAGTGAGTCGGCGCCAGGACGGAGGGAGCTGTTTTTT. Translation: CAISESAPGRRELFF.

This clonotype was seen at least ten times. The chain employs TRBV7-8 and TRBJ2-3; a weak D match, TRBD2 (6 bases). Between the trimmed V and J ends, which lost 8 bases and 0 bases, there was a span of 15 bases. Germline V gene sequence: CDR1 SGHVS, CDR2 FQNEAQ. The CDR3 contains 15 residues. The chain's CDR3 is CASSTGTGSTDTQYF. CDR3 DNA sequence: TGTGCCAGCTCGACCGGGACTGGTAGCACAGATACGCAGTATTTT.

This clonotype was seen ten or more times. The rearrangement uses TRBV7-2 and TRBJ2-2, with 10 nucleotides matching TRBD2. V lost 6 bases, J lost 6 bases, and 7 bases stayed unmatched. Germline CDR1 and CDR2: SGHTA and FQGNSA. There are 15 residues in the CDR3. The CDR3 nucleotides read TGTGCCAGCAGTCGCCTAGCGGGAGACGCCGGGGAGCTGTTTTTT. This gives the protein CASSRLAGDAGELFF.

This clonotype has at least ten counts. The chain uses TRBV5-6 and TRBJ2-1, with D possibly TRBD2 on 5 matching bases. Germline V CDR1 and CDR2: SGHDT, YYEEEE. CDR3 size: 13 residues. The germline V and J ends were trimmed by 2 bases and 9 bases, with 12 bases remaining between them. CDR3 in DNA: TGTGCCAGCAGCTTCGCTAGCTACCGTGAGCAGTTCTTC. It encodes CASSFASYREQFF.

This clonotype was found a few times. This chain uses TRBV28 with TRBJ2-2, with unresolved D. The V end lost 3 bases, the J end lost 4 bases, and 9 bases lay between the germline ends. CDR3 size: 14 residues. Germline V CDR1 and CDR2: MDHEN, SYDVKM. In DNA, the CDR3 is TGTGCCAGCAGTTTGTTTGGTCGCACCGGGGAGCTGTTTTTT. The encoded protein is CASSLFGRTGELFF.